The clone carrying this TCR beta chain was counted many times. This record belongs to a study of T cells in Graves' hyperthyroidism and ophthalmopathy. RNA transcripts provided the source from which TCR beta CDR3 regions were amplified. Initially, a first-round RT-PCR of the TCR CDR3 employed the HTBI primer set. TCRdb independently ran MiXCR on the multiplex PCR reads; one entry per CDR3 protein. The repertoire holds some 320,000 distinct CDR3 sequences, with roughly 15% as singletons. This CDR3 spans 15 amino acids. V shed 3 bases and J 7 bases; nucleotides not matched to a gene: 10. Germline-derived CDR1 and CDR2 are SGHTS and YDEGEE.

Material: blood. This clonotype originated in a woman between 40 and 55 years old with Graves' ophthalmopathy. The gene calls are TRBV5-8 and TRBJ1-2; 9 positions match TRBD1. CDR3 sequence (DNA): TGTGCCAGCAGCTCTCATATCGGACAGGGGTTTGGCTACACCTTC. Amino acid sequence: CASSSHIGQGFGYTF. Full variable domain (missing parts from reference TRBV5-8 and TRBJ1-2): EAGVTQSPTHLIKTRGQQATLRCSPISGHTSVYWYQQALGLGLQFLLWYDEGEERNRGNFPPRFSGRQFPNYSSELNVNALELEDSALYLCASSSHIGQGFGYTFGSGTRLTVV.